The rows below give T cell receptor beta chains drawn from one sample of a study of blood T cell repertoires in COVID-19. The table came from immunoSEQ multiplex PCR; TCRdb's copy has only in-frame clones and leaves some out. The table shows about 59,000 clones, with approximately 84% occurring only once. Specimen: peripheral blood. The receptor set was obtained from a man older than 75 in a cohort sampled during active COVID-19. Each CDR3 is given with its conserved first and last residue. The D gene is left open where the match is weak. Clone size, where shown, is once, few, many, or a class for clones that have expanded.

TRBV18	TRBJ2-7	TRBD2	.	CASSPGTSGSEQYF	TGTGCCAGCTCACCGGGGACTAGTGGCTCCGAGCAGTACTTC
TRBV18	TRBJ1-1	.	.	CASSPIQENTEAFF	TGTGCCAGCTCACCAATACAGGAGAACACTGAAGCTTTCTTT
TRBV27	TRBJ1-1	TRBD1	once	CASSSQGGTEAFF	TGTGCCAGCAGCTCCCAGGGGGGCACTGAAGCTTTCTTT
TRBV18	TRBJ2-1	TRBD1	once	CASSPTQGADEQFF	TGTGCCAGCTCACCCACCCAGGGGGCAGATGAGCAGTTCTTC
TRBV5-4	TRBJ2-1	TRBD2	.	CASSLSAGDYNEQFF	TGTGCCAGCAGCTTGTCAGCGGGAGATTACAATGAGCAGTTCTTC
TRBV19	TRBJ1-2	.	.	CASSMAERNYGYTF	TGTGCCAGTAGTATGGCGGAGAGGAACTATGGCTACACCTTC
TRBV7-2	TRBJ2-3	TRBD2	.	CASSSPSGRTDTQYF	TGTGCCAGCAGCTCCCCTAGCGGGAGGACAGATACGCAGTATTTT
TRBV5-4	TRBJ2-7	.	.	CASSVGATHEQYF	TGTGCCAGCAGCGTAGGGGCGACGCACGAGCAGTACTTC
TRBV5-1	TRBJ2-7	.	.	CASSSQGYEQYF	TGCGCCAGTAGCTCACAGGGCTACGAGCAGTACTTC
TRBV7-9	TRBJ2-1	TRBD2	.	CASSSTSEKQFF	TGTGCCAGCAGCTCGACTAGCGAGAAGCAGTTCTTC
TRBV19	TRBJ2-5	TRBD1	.	CASSIGRGQLETQYF	TGTGCCAGTAGTATAGGCAGGGGGCAGCTAGAGACCCAGTACTTC
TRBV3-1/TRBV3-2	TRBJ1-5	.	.	CASSHTGTQYSNQPQHF	TGTGCCAGCAGCCACACCGGGACACAATATAGCAATCAGCCCCAGCATTTT
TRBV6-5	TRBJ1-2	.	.	CASIGVGYGYTF	TGTGCCAGCATAGGGGTTGGCTATGGCTACACCTTC
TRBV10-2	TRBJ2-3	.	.	CASSARVGTDTQYF	TGCGCCAGCAGTGCTCGGGTTGGCACAGATACGCAGTATTTT
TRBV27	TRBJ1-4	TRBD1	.	CASSLLGQGREKLFF	TGTGCCAGCAGTTTATTGGGACAGGGGAGGGAAAAACTGTTTTTT
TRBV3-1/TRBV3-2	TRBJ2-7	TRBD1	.	CASSLSGTAYEQYF	TGTGCCAGCAGTCTCTCCGGGACAGCCTACGAGCAGTACTTC
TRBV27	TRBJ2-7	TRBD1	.	CASSSTRTGGYEQYF	TGTGCCAGCAGTAGCACCCGGACAGGGGGCTACGAGCAGTACTTC
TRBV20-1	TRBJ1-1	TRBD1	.	CSASRQGGNTEAFF	TGCAGTGCTAGTAGACAGGGGGGGAACACTGAAGCTTTCTTT
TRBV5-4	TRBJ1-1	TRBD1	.	CASSRGTANTEAFF	TGTGCCAGCAGCCGCGGGACAGCGAACACTGAAGCTTTCTTT
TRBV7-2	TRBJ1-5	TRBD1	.	CASSFGTGGSNQPQHF	TGTGCCAGCAGCTTCGGGACAGGGGGTAGCAATCAGCCCCAGCATTTT
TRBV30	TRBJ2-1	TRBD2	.	CAWSSGSGPHNEQFF	TGTGCCTGGAGCAGCGGGAGTGGTCCCCACAATGAGCAGTTCTTC
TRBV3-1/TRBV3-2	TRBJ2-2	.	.	CASSQGLTNTGELFF	TGTGCCAGCAGCCAAGGACTTACGAACACCGGGGAGCTGTTTTTT
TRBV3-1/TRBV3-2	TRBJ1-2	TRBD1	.	CASSQIQGAGGYTF	TGTGCCAGCAGCCAAATACAGGGGGCTGGGGGCTACACCTTC
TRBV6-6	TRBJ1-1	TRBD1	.	CASSYSLGTVKAFF	TGTGCCAGCAGTTACTCTCTCGGGACAGTCAAAGCTTTCTTT
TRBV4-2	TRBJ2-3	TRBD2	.	CASSQDLRGRATDTQYF	TGTGCCAGCAGCCAAGACCTTCGGGGGAGGGCCACAGATACGCAGTATTTT
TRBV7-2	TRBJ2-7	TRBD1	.	CASSSRGQGGHEQYF	TGTGCCAGCAGCTCTCGGGGACAGGGGGGCCACGAGCAGTACTTC
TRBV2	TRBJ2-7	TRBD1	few	CASTPGQGSYEQYF	TGTGCCAGCACTCCGGGACAGGGGTCCTACGAGCAGTACTTC
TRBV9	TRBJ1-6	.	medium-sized	CATATEINSPLHF	TGTGCCACCGCGACAGAGATTAATTCACCCCTCCACTTT
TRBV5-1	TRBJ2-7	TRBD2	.	CASRRLAGESSYEQYF	TGCGCCAGCAGAAGACTAGCGGGGGAAAGCTCCTACGAGCAGTACTTC
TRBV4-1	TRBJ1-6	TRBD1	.	CASSHEQGVRSPLHF	TGCGCCAGCAGCCACGAACAGGGGGTAAGGTCACCCCTCCACTTT